These T cell receptor beta chains were read from a single sample in a study of T cell changes during pregnancy in multiple sclerosis. Sequenced by immunoSEQ multiplex PCR; TCRdb stores in-frame clones only, minus some. The data show tens of thousands of clones, 94% seen once. The sample was CD4+ T cells from peripheral blood mononuclear cells, taken in the first trimester of pregnancy. The source is a female donor with multiple sclerosis, enrolled in a pregnancy study. Each CDR3 is given with its conserved first and last residue. Fields, in order: V gene, J gene, CDR3 protein.

TRBV5-1	TRBJ2-1	CASSSPGQGYNEQFF
TRBV23-1	TRBJ1-5	CASSRGQGKEQPQHF
TRBV10-3	TRBJ2-7	CAISDGTGFSEQYF
TRBV5-4	TRBJ2-1	CASSPRDRVYNEQFF
TRBV5-6	TRBJ2-1	CASSSRTSGGYSYNEQFF
TRBV27	TRBJ1-1	CASSLSGTGNTEAFF
TRBV4-1	TRBJ1-2	CASTFLPGYGYTF
TRBV5-1	TRBJ2-1	CASSQGLADPGEQFF
TRBV19	TRBJ2-7	CASSFGGSYEQYF
TRBV5-4	TRBJ2-7	CASSLGVGGGYEQYF
TRBV7-6	TRBJ2-2	CASSLSLRGVTGELFF